The clone carrying this T cell receptor (beta chain) was recorded many times. Antigen specificity is unknown. The investigators reverse transcribed all of the isolated RNA, so they sequenced expressed TCRB transcripts. Assay used: immunoSEQ multiplex PCR; TCRdb lists only in-frame clones, some missing. The data contain 250,000 to 350,000 clones, 11% to 15% of them singletons. This sample was included in a study of beta chain features in type 1 diabetes. From germline, CDR1 is LNHNV and CDR2 YYDKDF (reference sequence). This CDR3 region has 13 residues. Trimming shortened V by 0 bases and J by 13 bases, and 12 bases separated the two germline ends. General study findings and limits: Type 1 diabetes patients had VDJ junctions that carried fewer insertions and more deletions.

The chain couples TRBV15 to TRBJ1-4; possibly TRBD1 for D (5 bases). The origin of this receptor is a man aged 30 to 39 in good health. The sample was central memory CD4+ T cells from blood. The CDR3 coding sequence is TGTGCCACCAGCAGAGATGGGAGGGGACGACTGTTTTTT. This codes for CATSRDGRGRLFF.